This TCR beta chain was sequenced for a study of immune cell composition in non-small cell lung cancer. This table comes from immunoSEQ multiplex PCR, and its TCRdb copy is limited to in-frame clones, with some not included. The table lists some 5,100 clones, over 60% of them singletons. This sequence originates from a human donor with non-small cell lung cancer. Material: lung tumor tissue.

The CDR3 coding sequence is TGTGCCAGCAGCTTAGATCGGGCAGGGTCCTACGAGCAGTACTTC. Protein: CASSLDRAGSYEQYF. This chain links TRBV11-2 with TRBJ2-7, with a possible D match to TRBD1 (5 bases). The V gene lost 0 bases and the J gene lost 1 base, with 10 bases spanning the gap. CDR3 length equals 15 residues. The germline CDR1 and CDR2 sequences are SGHAT and FQNNGV.